The clone carrying this T cell receptor (beta chain) was counted between two and nine times. What it binds is not known. Cells sorted as Tregs were CD4+, CD25+ and CD127-/low. After constant-region reverse-primer amplification, full-length variable regions underwent semi-nested PCR with Nested Universal Primer A. TCRdb reanalysed the 5' RACE reads using MiXCR and keeps one entry per CDR3 protein. The table has tens of thousands of distinct CDR3 sequences, more than 20% seen once. Study findings and constraints: Greatest tumor Treg TCR overlap was with tumor naive CD4+ cells. The larger cohort examined one V-J beta rearrangement, not whole repertoires.

Germline-derived CDR1 and CDR2 are SGHRS and YFSETQ. The V gene lost 5 bases and the J gene lost 6 bases, with 11 bases spanning the gap. This CDR3 has 13 residues. The TCR comes from a female donor with breast cancer. The chain uses TRBV5-1 and TRBJ2-2; D not resolved. Input material: Tregs sorted from a lymph node. The DNA for the CDR3 is TGCGCCAGCAGACGTGAATCCGCCGGGGAGCTGTTTTTT. This codes for CASRRESAGELFF.